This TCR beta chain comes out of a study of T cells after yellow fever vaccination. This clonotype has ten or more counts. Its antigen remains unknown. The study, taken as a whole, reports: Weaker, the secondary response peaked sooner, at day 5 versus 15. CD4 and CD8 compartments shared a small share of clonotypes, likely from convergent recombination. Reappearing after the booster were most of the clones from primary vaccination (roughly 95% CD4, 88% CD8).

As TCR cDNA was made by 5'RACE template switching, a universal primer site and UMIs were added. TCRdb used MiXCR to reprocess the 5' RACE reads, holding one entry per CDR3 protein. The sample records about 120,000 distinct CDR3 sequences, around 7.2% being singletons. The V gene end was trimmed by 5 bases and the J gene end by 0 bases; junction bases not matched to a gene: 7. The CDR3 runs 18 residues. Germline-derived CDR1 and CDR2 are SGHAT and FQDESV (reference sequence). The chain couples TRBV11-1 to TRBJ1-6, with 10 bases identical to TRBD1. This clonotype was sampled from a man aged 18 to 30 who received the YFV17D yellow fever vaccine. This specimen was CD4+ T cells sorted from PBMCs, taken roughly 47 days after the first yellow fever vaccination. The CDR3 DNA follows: TGTGCCAGCAGCCTCACCGGGACAGGGGTCTCCTATAATTCACCCCTCCACTTT. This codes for CASSLTGTGVSYNSPLHF.